Below, one T cell receptor beta chain is given with its context. Its antigen specificity is not known. Per-base quality was not reported, and no clone a single base away is much larger than it. The protocol used for the library was the immunoSEQ multiplex PCR assay. The source is immuneACCESS, and TCRdb retained only in-frame sequences with V and J called. Part of the clones is not carried over; for the studies checked, unresolved V genes explain less than half of this, and the remainder is unexplained. The sample yields tens of thousands of clones; 85% to 90% were counted once. 1.4% to 1.5% of the sample rests with the top ten. The data originate from a study of T cell changes during pregnancy in multiple sclerosis (dated 2019 in TCRdb). As for the study more broadly: Changes in the T cell repertoire over the course of pregnancy were examined in this study in women with multiple sclerosis.

CDR1 LGHNA and CDR2 YNFKEQ were looked up in the germline V gene. V lost 0 bases and J lost 5 bases; the stretch between them is 13 bases long. Taken from cysteine to phenylalanine, the CDR3 has 15 residues. Just the 45-base CDR3 DNA is kept, in frame starting at base 1. This chain is built from TRBV4-2 and TRBJ2-5; TRBD1 could be the D gene, as 5 bases match. The TCR comes from a female donor in good health, enrolled as a control in a pregnancy study. This specimen was peripheral blood, taken in the first trimester of pregnancy. CDR3 reads: CASSQEGGRAETQYF. The sequence in DNA is TGTGCCAGCAGCCAAGAAGGTGGCAGGGCGGAGACCCAGTACTTC.